These T cell receptor beta chains were read from a single sample in a study of shared T cell receptors in the human thymus. The method was immunoSEQ multiplex PCR; TCRdb's version includes in-frame clones alone and lacks a portion of them. This table holds some 660,000 clones, 70% to 90% found once. The sample was also reused in another study, on human thymus T cells.

Sequenced sample: thymocytes. The receptors come from a boy in the first two years of life with a congenital heart defect. Both conserved end residues are part of each CDR3. D genes are given only for firm matches. Size is stated for part of the rows, as once, few or many counts, or as a class when the clone is expanded.

d_call clone_size cdr3_length j_call v_call cdr3_nt cdr3_aa
TRBD2 . 15 TRBJ2-7 TRBV27 TGTGCCAGCAGACCTCGGGAGGTGCGGGCCTACGAGCAGTACTTC CASRPREVRAYEQYF
. . 11 TRBJ1-1 TRBV28 TGTGCCAGCAGTTTATCCGGGAAAGCTTTCTTT CASSLSGKAFF
. . 15 TRBJ1-5 TRBV15 TGTGCCACCAGCAGTGGACTCCGTCCGGGACAGCCCCAGCATTTT CATSSGLRPGQPQHF
TRBD2 few 16 TRBJ2-5 TRBV4-2 TGTGCCAGCAGCCAATCAGCACTAGCGGGGAAAGAGACCCAGTACTTC CASSQSALAGKETQYF
TRBD1 . 14 TRBJ2-3 TRBV10-1 TGCGCCAGCAGTGAGGCCGACAGGGGTTATACGCAGTATTTT CASSEADRGYTQYF
TRBD2 . 16 TRBJ2-5 TRBV29-1 TGCAGCGTTGAAGGGACTAGCGGGGGGGTTAAAGAGACCCAGTACTTC CSVEGTSGGVKETQYF
TRBD2 . 14 TRBJ2-5 TRBV9 TGTGCCAGCAACCTAGCGGGAAACCAAGAGACCCAGTACTTC CASNLAGNQETQYF
. . 13 TRBJ2-7 TRBV7-2 TGTGCCAGCAGACCGACAGAGACCTACGAGCAGTACTTC CASRPTETYEQYF
TRBD1 . 17 TRBJ1-1 TRBV29-1 TGCAGCGTTGAAGATGGGGATAAACAGGGGGGGAATACTGAAGCTTTCTTT CSVEDGDKQGGNTEAFF
TRBD2 . 16 TRBJ2-7 TRBV2 TGTGCCAGCAGACCCGCGGGGGGCGGCCCCCCCTACGAGCAGTACTTC CASRPAGGGPPYEQYF
. . 14 TRBJ1-1 TRBV5-4 TGTGCCAGCAGCCCAAGAGGGTGGAACACTGAAGCTTTCTTT CASSPRGWNTEAFF
TRBD1 . 14 TRBJ2-7 TRBV12-5 TGTGCTAGTGGTTTGGTACAGGGGACCTACGAGCAGTACTTC CASGLVQGTYEQYF
. . 17 TRBJ2-1 TRBV28 TGTGCCAGCAGCCGTCGTCGGGTCGGGGGCTCCTACAATGAGCAGTTCTTC CASSRRRVGGSYNEQFF